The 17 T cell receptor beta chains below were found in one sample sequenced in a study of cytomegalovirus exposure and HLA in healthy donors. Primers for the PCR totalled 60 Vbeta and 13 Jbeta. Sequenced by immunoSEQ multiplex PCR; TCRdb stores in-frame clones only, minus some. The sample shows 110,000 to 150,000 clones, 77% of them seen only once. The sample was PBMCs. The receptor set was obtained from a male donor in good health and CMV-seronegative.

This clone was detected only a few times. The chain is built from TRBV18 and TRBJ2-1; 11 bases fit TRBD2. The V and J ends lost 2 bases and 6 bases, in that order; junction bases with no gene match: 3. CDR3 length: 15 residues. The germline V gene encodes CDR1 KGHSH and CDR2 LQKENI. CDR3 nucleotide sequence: TGTGCCAGCTCACCAACTAGCGGGAGTGGCAATGAGCAGTTCTTC. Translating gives CASSPTSGSGNEQFF.

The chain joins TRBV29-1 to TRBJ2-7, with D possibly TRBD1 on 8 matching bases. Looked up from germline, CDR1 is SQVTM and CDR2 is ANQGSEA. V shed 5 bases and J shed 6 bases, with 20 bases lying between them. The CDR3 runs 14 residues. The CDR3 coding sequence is TGCAGCGTTAGGGGGGACTACAGGGGGAGCGAGCAGTACTTC. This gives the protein CSVRGDYRGSEQYF.

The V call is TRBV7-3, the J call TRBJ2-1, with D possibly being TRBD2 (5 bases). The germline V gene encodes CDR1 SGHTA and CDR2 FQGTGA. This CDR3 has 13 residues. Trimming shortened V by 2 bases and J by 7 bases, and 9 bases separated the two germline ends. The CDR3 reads CASSLQTGNEQFF. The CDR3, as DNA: TGTGCCAGCAGCTTACAAACGGGGAATGAGCAGTTCTTC.

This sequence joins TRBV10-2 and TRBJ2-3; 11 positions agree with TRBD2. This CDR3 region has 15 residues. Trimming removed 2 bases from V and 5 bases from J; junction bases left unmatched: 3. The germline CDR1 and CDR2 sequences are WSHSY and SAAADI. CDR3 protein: CASSEPGTSGDTQYF. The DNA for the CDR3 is TGCGCCAGCAGTGAGCCCGGGACTAGCGGAGATACGCAGTATTTT.

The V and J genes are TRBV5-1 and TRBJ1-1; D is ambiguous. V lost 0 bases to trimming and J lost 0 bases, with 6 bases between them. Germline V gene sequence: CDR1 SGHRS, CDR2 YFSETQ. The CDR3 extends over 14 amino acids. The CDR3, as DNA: TGCGCCAGCAGCTTGGATATTATGAACACTGAAGCTTTCTTT. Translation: CASSLDIMNTEAFF.

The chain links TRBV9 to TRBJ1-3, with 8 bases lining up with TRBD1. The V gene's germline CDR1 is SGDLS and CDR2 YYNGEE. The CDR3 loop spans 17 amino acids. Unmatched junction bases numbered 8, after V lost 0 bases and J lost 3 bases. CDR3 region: CASSVGGAGGDGNTIYF. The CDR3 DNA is TGTGCCAGCAGCGTAGGGGGGGCAGGGGGCGATGGAAACACCATATATTTT.

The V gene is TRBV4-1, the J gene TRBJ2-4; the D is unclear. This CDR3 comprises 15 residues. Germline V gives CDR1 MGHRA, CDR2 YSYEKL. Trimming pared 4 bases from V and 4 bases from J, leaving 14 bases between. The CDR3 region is CASSLTELVKNIQYF. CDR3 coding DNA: TGCGCCAGCAGCCTAACCGAACTTGTTAAAAACATTCAGTACTTC.

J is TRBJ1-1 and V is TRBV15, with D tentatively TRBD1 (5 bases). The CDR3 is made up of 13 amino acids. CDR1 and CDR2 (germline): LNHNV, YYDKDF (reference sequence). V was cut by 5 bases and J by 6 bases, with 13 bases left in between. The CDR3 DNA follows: TGTGCCACCAGCCGCGTCCGGGGGTCTGAAGCTTTCTTT. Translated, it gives CATSRVRGSEAFF.

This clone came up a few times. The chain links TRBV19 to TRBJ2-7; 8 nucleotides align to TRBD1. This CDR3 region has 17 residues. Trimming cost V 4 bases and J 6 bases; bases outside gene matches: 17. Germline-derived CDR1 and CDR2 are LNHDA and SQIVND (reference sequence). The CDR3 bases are TGTGCCAGTAGTACCCCTACAGGGGGTGAATCAAGAAGCGAGCAGTACTTC. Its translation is CASSTPTGGESRSEQYF.

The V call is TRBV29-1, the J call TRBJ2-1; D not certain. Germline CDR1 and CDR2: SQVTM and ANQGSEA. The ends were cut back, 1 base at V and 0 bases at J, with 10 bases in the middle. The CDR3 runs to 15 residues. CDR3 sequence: CSVEGLYSSYNEQFF. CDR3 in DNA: TGCAGCGTTGAAGGCCTCTATAGCTCCTACAATGAGCAGTTCTTC.

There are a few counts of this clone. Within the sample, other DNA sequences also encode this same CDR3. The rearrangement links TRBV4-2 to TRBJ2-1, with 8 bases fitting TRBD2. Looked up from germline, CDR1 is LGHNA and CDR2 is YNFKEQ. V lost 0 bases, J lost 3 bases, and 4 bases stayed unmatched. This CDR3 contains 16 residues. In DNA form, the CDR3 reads TGTGCCAGCAGCCAAGATTTAGCGGGGAGCTACAATGAGCAGTTCTTC. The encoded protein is CASSQDLAGSYNEQFF.

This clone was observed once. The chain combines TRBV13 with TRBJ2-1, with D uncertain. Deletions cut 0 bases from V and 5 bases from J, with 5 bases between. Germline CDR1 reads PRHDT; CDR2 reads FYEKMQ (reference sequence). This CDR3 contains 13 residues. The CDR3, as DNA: TGTGCCAGCAGCTTAGGGCGCCACAATGAGCAGTTCTTC. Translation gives CASSLGRHNEQFF.

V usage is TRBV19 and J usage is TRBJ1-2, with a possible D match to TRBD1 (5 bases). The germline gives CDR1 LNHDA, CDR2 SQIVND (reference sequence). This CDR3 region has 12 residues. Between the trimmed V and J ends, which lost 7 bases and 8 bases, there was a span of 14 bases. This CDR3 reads CASKGAGEGYTF. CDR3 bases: TGTGCCAGTAAAGGTGCGGGGGAGGGCTACACCTTC.

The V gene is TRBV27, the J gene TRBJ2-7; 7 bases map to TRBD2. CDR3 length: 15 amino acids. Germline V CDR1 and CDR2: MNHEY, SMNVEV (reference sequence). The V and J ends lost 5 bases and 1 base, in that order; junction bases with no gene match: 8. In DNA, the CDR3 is TGTGCCAGCAGTACCGGACTAGTGGGTTCCTACGAGCAGTACTTC. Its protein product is CASSTGLVGSYEQYF.

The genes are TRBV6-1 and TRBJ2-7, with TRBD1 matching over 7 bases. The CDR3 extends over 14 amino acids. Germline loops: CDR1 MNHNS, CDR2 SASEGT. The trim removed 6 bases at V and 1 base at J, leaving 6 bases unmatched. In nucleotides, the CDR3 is TGTGCCAGCAGGAAGGGGGACAGATCCTACGAGCAGTACTTC. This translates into CASRKGDRSYEQYF.

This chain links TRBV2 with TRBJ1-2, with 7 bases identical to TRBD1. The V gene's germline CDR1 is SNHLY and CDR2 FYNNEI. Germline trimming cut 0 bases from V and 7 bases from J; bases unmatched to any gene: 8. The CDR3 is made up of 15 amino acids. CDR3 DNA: TGTGCCAGCAGTGAAGCGACAGGGCGATGGGGTGGCTACACCTTC. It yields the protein CASSEATGRWGGYTF.

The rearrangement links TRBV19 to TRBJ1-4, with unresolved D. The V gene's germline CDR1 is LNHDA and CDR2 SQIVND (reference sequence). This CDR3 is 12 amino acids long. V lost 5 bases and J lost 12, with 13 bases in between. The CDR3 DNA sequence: TGTGCCAGTAGTTCCTCGAACTTGGAACTGTTTTTT. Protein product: CASSSSNLELFF.